This is a list of T cell receptor beta chains from one sample in a study of control samples from healthy donors and cancer patients. Sequencing was performed with immunoSEQ multiplex PCR; in TCRdb, only in-frame clones are kept and a portion is missing. The repertoire holds roughly 120,000 clones, with 80% to 95% as singletons. The specimen sequenced was blood. These receptors were taken from a woman in her late teens or twenties in good health. CDR3s include the opening cysteine and the closing phenylalanine or tryptophan. A D gene is named only where the DNA matches it firmly. For some rows the clone size is stated as once, few or many, or as a class when expanded; others skip it.

size | D | J | V | CDR3 | DNA
- | - | TRBJ2-1 | TRBV24-1 | CATAGQWDEQFF | TGTGCCACCGCCGGACAGTGGGATGAGCAGTTCTTC
- | - | TRBJ1-1 | TRBV27 | CASSFDANTEAFF | TGTGCCAGCAGTTTTGACGCGAACACTGAAGCTTTCTTT
few | - | TRBJ2-7 | TRBV10-1 | CASSESGSYEQYF | TGCGCCAGCAGTGAGTCGGGGTCCTACGAGCAGTACTTC
- | - | TRBJ1-4 | TRBV28 | CASSFDGSTNEKLFF | TGTGCCAGCAGCTTCGACGGCTCAACTAATGAAAAACTGTTTTTT
- | TRBD1 | TRBJ2-4 | TRBV30 | CACSGTGVLLAKNIQYF | TGTGCCTGTTCCGGGACAGGGGTCCTTTTAGCCAAAAACATTCAGTACTTC
- | TRBD2 | TRBJ2-1 | TRBV29-1 | CSVYSGSGRAGEQFF | TGCAGCGTTTACTCTGGTAGCGGGAGGGCAGGGGAGCAGTTCTTC
- | - | TRBJ2-6 | TRBV6-6 | CASRYGGSGANVLTF | TGTGCCAGCAGATACGGCGGGTCTGGGGCCAACGTCCTGACTTTC
many | TRBD2 | TRBJ2-3 | TRBV2 | CASSRLARTDTQYF | TGTGCCAGCAGTAGACTAGCGAGGACAGATACGCAGTATTTT
- | TRBD1 | TRBJ2-7 | TRBV10-3 | CAISDRDRPSYEQYF | TGTGCCATCAGTGATAGGGACAGGCCCTCCTACGAGCAGTACTTC
- | - | TRBJ1-1 | TRBV15 | CATSRDRGGYMNTEAFF | TGTGCCACCAGCAGAGACAGGGGCGGCTATATGAACACTGAAGCTTTCTTT
- | - | TRBJ2-3 | TRBV5-1 | CASSFYLGTSTDTQYF | TGCGCCAGCAGCTTCTACTTGGGGACTAGCACAGATACGCAGTATTTT
- | - | TRBJ2-3 | TRBV7-2 | CASSFSGGFSTDTQYF | TGTGCCAGCAGCTTCTCCGGAGGGTTCAGCACAGATACGCAGTATTTT
- | - | TRBJ2-6 | TRBV7-9 | CASSLLRVSGANVLTF | TGTGCCAGCAGCCTTCTCAGGGTTTCTGGGGCCAACGTCCTGACTTTC
- | - | TRBJ2-2 | TRBV2 | CASREGLGGASGELFF | TGTGCCAGCAGAGAAGGGCTGGGAGGTGCGTCCGGGGAGCTGTTTTTT
- | TRBD2 | TRBJ2-3 | TRBV25-1 | CASSDAQGGGTDTQYF | TGTGCCAGCAGTGATGCTCAGGGAGGGGGCACAGATACGCAGTATTTT
- | - | TRBJ2-1 | TRBV2 | CASSDGRKEQFF | TGTGCCAGCAGTGATGGGAGGAAGGAGCAGTTCTTC
once | - | TRBJ2-2 | TRBV18 | CASSPERNTGELFF | TGTGCCAGCTCACCCGAACGGAACACCGGGGAGCTGTTTTTT
- | - | TRBJ1-6 | TRBV27 | CASSFESYNSPLHF | TGTGCCAGCAGTTTTGAATCCTATAATTCACCCCTCCACTTT
- | TRBD2 | TRBJ2-3 | TRBV24-1 | CATSDPSGRASDTQYF | TGTGCCACCAGTGATCCGAGCGGGAGGGCGTCAGATACGCAGTATTTT
- | TRBD1 | TRBJ1-2 | TRBV6-5 | CASMGQGKQYGYTF | TGTGCCAGCATGGGACAGGGTAAGCAGTATGGCTACACCTTC
- | - | TRBJ2-3 | TRBV28 | CASSSGTSTDTQYF | TGTGCCAGCAGCTCCGGGACTAGCACAGATACGCAGTATTTT
once | - | TRBJ2-7 | TRBV7-2 | CASSLAGHEQYF | TGTGCCAGCAGCTTAGCGGGCCACGAGCAGTACTTC
- | TRBD2 | TRBJ2-1 | TRBV14 | CASSQDGSGRAVEQFF | TGTGCCAGCAGCCAAGATGGAAGCGGGAGGGCCGTTGAGCAGTTCTTC
- | TRBD2 | TRBJ2-1 | TRBV19 | CASSIPASGRLGNEQFF | TGTGCCAGTAGTATACCCGCTAGCGGGAGATTGGGAAATGAGCAGTTCTTC
- | - | TRBJ2-3 | TRBV7-3 | CASSLAPTDTQYF | TGTGCCAGCAGTCTAGCGCCCACAGATACGCAGTATTTT
- | TRBD1 | TRBJ1-2 | TRBV5-4 | CASSLGGQLEGYTF | TGTGCCAGCAGCTTGGGGGGACAGTTAGAAGGCTACACCTTC
- | - | TRBJ1-2 | TRBV2 | CASSVSDSYGYTF | TGTGCCAGCAGTGTTTCGGACAGCTATGGCTACACCTTC
- | - | TRBJ2-2 | TRBV27 | CASSLSPTRKGSTGELFF | TGTGCCAGCAGTTTATCTCCCACTCGAAAGGGAAGTACCGGGGAGCTGTTTTTT
- | - | TRBJ1-2 | TRBV28 | CASIPRWAVLGGYTF | TGTGCCAGCATCCCTAGGTGGGCAGTCCTAGGGGGCTACACCTTC
- | TRBD1 | TRBJ2-1 | TRBV27 | CASRTSTGSSYNEQFF | TGTGCCAGCAGAACTTCGACAGGGAGCTCCTACAATGAGCAGTTCTTC
- | - | TRBJ2-1 | TRBV27 | CASSLLPGTNLGREQFF | TGTGCCAGCAGTCTCCTCCCAGGCACCAACCTTGGGAGGGAGCAGTTCTTC
- | - | TRBJ2-7 | TRBV2 | CASTGDYEQYF | TGTGCCAGCACAGGGGACTACGAGCAGTACTTC
- | - | TRBJ2-7 | TRBV7-2 | CASSSKGLFYEQYF | TGTGCCAGCAGCTCTAAGGGGCTTTTCTACGAGCAGTACTTC
- | TRBD2 | TRBJ2-2 | TRBV5-4 | CASSSSGGGLTGELFF | TGTGCCAGCAGCTCCTCGGGAGGCGGATTAACCGGGGAGCTGTTTTTT
few | - | TRBJ1-5 | TRBV7-2 | CASSLALGQPQHF | TGTGCCAGCAGCTTAGCGTTGGGTCAGCCCCAGCATTTT
- | - | TRBJ2-7 | TRBV3-1/TRBV3-2 | CASSVLSGDHFLGPYEQYF | TGTGCCAGCAGCGTCCTATCTGGGGACCACTTCCTGGGACCCTACGAGCAGTACTTC
- | TRBD2 | TRBJ2-7 | TRBV27 | CASSPASGGVDEQYF | TGTGCCAGCAGTCCCGCTAGCGGGGGCGTAGACGAGCAGTACTTC
- | - | TRBJ1-5 | TRBV12-5 | CASGPGLNSNQPQHF | TGTGCTAGTGGGCCTGGACTGAATAGCAATCAGCCCCAGCATTTT
- | TRBD1 | TRBJ1-1 | TRBV6-2/TRBV6-3 | CASSYSPGGEAFF | TGTGCCAGCAGTTACTCGCCAGGGGGAGAAGCTTTCTTT
- | - | TRBJ1-2 | TRBV11-1 | CASSLRGYGYTF | TGTGCCAGCAGTTTAAGGGGATATGGCTACACCTTC
- | - | TRBJ1-2 | TRBV12-3/TRBV12-4 | CASSLRFYGYTF | TGTGCCAGCAGTCTACGGTTCTATGGCTACACCTTC
- | - | TRBJ2-2 | TRBV6-2/TRBV6-3 | CASSYSGNTGELFF | TGTGCCAGCAGTTACTCCGGGAACACCGGGGAGCTGTTTTTT
- | - | TRBJ2-3 | TRBV24-1 | CATSDAGRTSTDTQYF | TGTGCCACCAGTGACGCTGGGCGGACCAGCACAGATACGCAGTATTTT
once | - | TRBJ1-2 | TRBV30 | CAWSEMGRGGYTF | TGTGCCTGGAGTGAAATGGGTAGAGGAGGCTACACCTTC
- | TRBD1 | TRBJ2-5 | TRBV15 | CATSRDDTGEQETQYF | TGTGCCACCAGCAGAGACGATACAGGGGAACAAGAGACCCAGTACTTC
- | TRBD1 | TRBJ2-6 | TRBV11-2 | CASSSSGLGQGGANVLTF | TGTGCCAGCAGCTCTAGTGGCCTGGGACAGGGTGGGGCCAACGTCCTGACTTTC
- | TRBD1 | TRBJ2-7 | TRBV7-2 | CASSRTGQKSSYEQYF | TGTGCCAGCAGCCGTACGGGACAGAAAAGCTCCTACGAGCAGTACTTC
- | - | TRBJ1-1 | TRBV20-1 | CSASRLAQAFF | TGCAGTGCTTCGAGACTGGCTCAAGCTTTCTTT